The 6 T cell receptor beta chains below were found in one sample sequenced in a study of T cell responses to AZD1222 COVID-19 vaccine. Only in-frame clones appear in the TCRdb table, and some are missing; sequencing was by immunoSEQ multiplex PCR. Of 150,000 to 200,000 clones listed, approximately 94% are singletons. The sample here was peripheral blood, taken 28 days after the second AZD1222 dose. The receptors shown here come from an adult who received the AZD1222 COVID-19 vaccine.

This clone was seen just once. This sequence joins TRBV4-2 and TRBJ2-1; 9 bases agree with TRBD1. The CDR3 runs to 16 residues. The germline V gene has CDR1 LGHNA and CDR2 YNFKEQ. V lost 0 bases and J lost 7; bases outside the gene matches: 7. This chain's CDR3 is CASSQEEGQGRNEQFF. The DNA for the CDR3 is TGTGCCAGCAGCCAAGAGGAGGGACAGGGAAGGAATGAGCAGTTCTTC.

The rearrangement uses TRBV7-9 and TRBJ2-2; TRBD1 might be the D (5 bases). V was cut by 4 bases and J by 3 bases, with 21 bases left in between. The CDR3 loop spans 18 amino acids. The germline V gene encodes CDR1 SEHNR and CDR2 FQNEAQ (reference sequence). The CDR3 protein is CASSSGRVSSPDTGELFF. The CDR3 nucleotides are TGTGCCAGCAGCTCGGGCAGGGTATCAAGCCCGGACACCGGGGAGCTGTTTTTT.

This chain connects TRBV29-1 to TRBJ1-2, with TRBD1 matching 8 bases. The CDR3 length is 14 residues. The germline V gene has CDR1 SQVTM and CDR2 ANQGSEA. Germline trimming cut 7 bases from V and 3 bases from J; bases unmatched to any gene: 10. CDR3 DNA: TGCAGCGCCTTGGGCAGGGGGCACGACTATGGCTACACCTTC. It yields the protein CSALGRGHDYGYTF.

The chain is built from TRBV19 and TRBJ2-7, with no clear D. CDR3 length: 14 amino acids. From germline, CDR1 is LNHDA and CDR2 SQIVND (reference sequence). V lost 1 base, J lost 0 bases, and 7 bases lay in between. CDR3 in amino acids: CASSIGDGSYEQYF. DNA for the CDR3: TGTGCCAGTAGTATAGGCGACGGCTCCTACGAGCAGTACTTC.

The chain has TRBV5-4 and TRBJ2-6; weak D call: TRBD1 (8 bases). This CDR3 region has 16 residues. Germline V lookup: CDR1 SGHNT, CDR2 YYREEE (reference sequence). V was shortened by 4 bases and J by 1 base, with 12 bases between the two germline ends. The CDR3 nucleotides are TGTGCCAGCAGCGACAGGGGAGGGTCTGGGGCCAACGTCCTGACTTTC. Protein: CASSDRGGSGANVLTF.

The genes are TRBV2 and TRBJ2-3; D might be TRBD2 (6 bases). V dropped 4 bases and J dropped 6 bases, with 14 bases sitting between them. This CDR3 is 14 amino acids long. The germline CDR1 and CDR2 sequences are SNHLY and FYNNEI. Here the CDR3 DNA reads TGTGCCAGCAGTGGGGATAGCGGAGGGGATACGCAGTATTTT. Translated, it gives CASSGDSGGDTQYF.